This note documents a single T cell receptor (beta chain) sequence. No antigen is known for it. This record belongs to a study of blood T cells in healthy people across ages. Ranging in age from about 6 to 95, the donors were healthy Caucasian individuals from Russia. The study, taken as a whole, reports: Naive CD4+ cells and diversity were both higher in long-lived donors than in aged donors. The authors considered diversity estimates from one million T cells to be underestimates.

Then a second PCR, running about 6 to 12 cycles, was carried out with a sample-barcoded 5' primer and a J-beta primer mix. MiXCR was run by TCRdb on the 5' RACE reads, yielding one entry per CDR3 protein. The table shows about 800,000 distinct CDR3 sequences, with roughly 25% occurring only once. CDR1 and CDR2 from the germline V gene are SEHNR and FQNEAQ (reference sequence). The CDR3 totals 16 residues. Trimming left V 4 bases short and J 2 bases short, with 15 bases between. This sample was shared with a second study, whose subject was T cells of mothers and their children. This second study says: Thymic selection, a shaping force on TCR recombination output, acts similarly in related and unrelated pairs.

The sample was blood. The sequence came from a boy between 10 and 17 years old in good health. The chain combines TRBV7-9 with TRBJ2-1; D is uncertain. The CDR3 sequence: CASSSVAADAYNEQFF. The CDR3 DNA is TGTGCCAGCAGCTCCGTGGCGGCCGACGCCTACAATGAGCAGTTCTTC.